The T cell receptor beta chain under discussion was sequenced for a study of blood T cell repertoires in COVID-19. About the research overall: Collection of acute and convalescent COVID-19 samples took place in the United States, Italy and Spain. PBMCs, B-cell-depleted T cells, or T cells provided the cDNA or gDNA that made up the material.

Authors' data handling: Amplification of reference gene primers provided the estimated nucleated cell counts. Generated by immunoSEQ multiplex PCR, the TCRdb table keeps only in-frame clones and is missing some. The V and J calls and clone size were taken over from that table, and D and trimming were inferred from the DNA. Altogether about 220,000 clones are present, approximately 82% being singletons, with the ten largest covering more than 9%. The J segment lost 8 bases and the V segment lost 2 bases, leaving 8 bases of the junction unmatched. This CDR3 has 16 residues. Germline values: CDR1 SGHDT, CDR2 YYEEEE.

The material sequenced was peripheral blood. This chain uses TRBV5-6 with TRBJ2-1; 12 bases align to TRBD2. The receptor comes from a man over 45 with active or convalescent COVID-19. CDR3 sequence: CASSLGRTSGIDEQFF. The CDR3 coding sequence is TGTGCCAGCAGCTTAGGCAGGACTAGCGGGATCGATGAGCAGTTCTTC. Full variable domain (rest looked up from reference TRBV5-6 and TRBJ2-1): DAGVTQSPTHLIKTRGQQVTLRCSPKSGHDTVSWYQQALGQGPQFIFQYYEEEERQRGNFPDRFSGHQFPNYSSELNVNALLLGDSALYLCASSLGRTSGIDEQFFGPGTRLTVL.